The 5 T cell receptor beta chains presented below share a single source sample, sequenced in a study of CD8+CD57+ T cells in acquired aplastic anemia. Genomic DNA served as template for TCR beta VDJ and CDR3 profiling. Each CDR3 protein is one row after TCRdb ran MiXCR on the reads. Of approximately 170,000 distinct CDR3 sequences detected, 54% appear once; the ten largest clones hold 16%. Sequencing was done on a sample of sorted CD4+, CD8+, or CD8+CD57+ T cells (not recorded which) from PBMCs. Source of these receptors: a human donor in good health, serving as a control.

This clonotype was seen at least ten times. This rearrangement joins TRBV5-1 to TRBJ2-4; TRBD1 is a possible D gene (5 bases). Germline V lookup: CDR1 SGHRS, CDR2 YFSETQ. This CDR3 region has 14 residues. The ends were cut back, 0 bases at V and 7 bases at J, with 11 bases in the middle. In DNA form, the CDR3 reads TGCGCCAGCAGCTTGGTAGGGGAATGGAACATTCAGTACTTC. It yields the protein CASSLVGEWNIQYF.

CDR3 protein: CASSLAGAIYEQYF. CDR3 DNA sequence: TGTGCCAGCAGCCTAGCGGGGGCGATCTACGAGCAGTACTTC. This chain connects TRBV12-3 or TRBV12-4 to TRBJ2-7; 10 positions match TRBD2. The CDR3 has 14 residues. The junction had 5 bases not matched to a gene; V was cut back by 6 bases and J by 3 bases.

DNA of the CDR3: TGTGCCAGTAGTATAGCCTCTGGGTTGCTTGGCTACACCTTC. Its protein is CASSIASGLLGYTF. The chain uses TRBV19 and TRBJ1-2; D is unresolved. V dropped 1 base and J dropped 7 bases, with 13 bases sitting between them. The CDR3 is 14 amino acids. Looked up from germline, CDR1 is LNHDA and CDR2 is SQIVND (reference sequence).

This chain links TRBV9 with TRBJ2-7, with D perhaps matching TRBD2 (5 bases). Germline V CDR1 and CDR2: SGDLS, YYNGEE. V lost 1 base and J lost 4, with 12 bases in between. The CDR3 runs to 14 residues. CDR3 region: CASSVRGPKYEQYF. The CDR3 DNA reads TGTGCCAGCAGCGTAAGAGGGCCCAAATACGAGCAGTACTTC.

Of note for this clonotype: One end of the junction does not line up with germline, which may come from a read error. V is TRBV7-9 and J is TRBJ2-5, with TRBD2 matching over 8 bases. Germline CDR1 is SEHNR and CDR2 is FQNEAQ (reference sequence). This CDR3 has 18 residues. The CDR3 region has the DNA TGTGCTAGCAGCCCCAGCGAGCGAGCGGGGGTCATCCAAGAGACCCAGTACTTC. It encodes CASSPSERAGVIQETQYF. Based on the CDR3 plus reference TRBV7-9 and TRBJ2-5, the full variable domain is DTGVSQNPRHKITKRGQNVTFRCDPISEHNRLYWYRQTLGQGPEFLTYFQNEAQLEKSRLLSDRFSAERPKGSFSTLEIQRTEQGDSAMYLCASSPSERAGVIQETQYFGPGTRLLVL.